The clone carrying this TCR beta chain was found a few times. V lost 7 bases and J lost 4; bases outside the gene matches: 5. The CDR3 contains 12 residues. In germline, CDR1 is SQVTM, CDR2 ANQGSEA. The sample originates from a study of memory CD4+ T cells and cytomegalovirus serostatus. Single viable CD3+CD4+CD8-CD45RO+ cells were sorted as the memory CD4+ T cells. The data were produced by immunoSEQ multiplex PCR, yet TCRdb's version contains in-frame clones alone and is incomplete. Here the sample spans about 64,000 clones, about 74% being singletons. The sample consisted of memory CD4+ T cells from blood. This chain joins TRBV29-1 and TRBJ1-1; 8 nucleotides match TRBD1. The source is an adult in good health and CMV-seronegative. The CDR3 DNA follows: TGCAGCGCTTCGGACAGGGTCACTGAAGCTTTCTTT. Its protein product is CSASDRVTEAFF.